This passage covers 30 T cell receptor beta chains from one sample sequenced in a study of T cells in tuberculosis. Sequenced by immunoSEQ multiplex PCR; TCRdb stores in-frame clones only, minus some. The data contain 30,000 to 40,000 clones, around 96% of them singletons. Material: PBMCs. Receptors originate from a donor aged 10-30 years with latent tuberculosis or without tuberculosis infection.

The rearrangement uses TRBV20-1 and TRBJ2-7; no definite D call. Trimming stripped 5 bases from V and 5 bases from J, with 10 bases between. Germline values: CDR1 DFQATT, CDR2 SNEGSKA (reference sequence). The CDR3 runs 11 residues. CDR3 sequence reads: CSAQTRDEQYF. DNA of the CDR3: TGCAGTGCTCAGACTCGGGACGAGCAGTACTTC.

This clone appeared once. The V and J genes are TRBV7-2 and TRBJ2-5; 8 nucleotides match TRBD1. V lost 5 bases and J lost 5; bases outside the gene matches: 10. CDR1 and CDR2 from the germline V gene are SGHTA and FQGNSA. CDR3 length: 15 residues. The chain's CDR3 is CASSRKRTGSETQYF. The CDR3 DNA follows: TGTGCCAGCAGCCGGAAGCGGACAGGGAGCGAGACCCAGTACTTC. Filled out from reference TRBV7-2 and TRBJ2-5, the complete variable domain reads GAGVSQSPSNKVTEKGKDVELRCDPISGHTALYWYRQSLGQGLEFLIYFQGNSAPDKSGLPSDRFSAERTGGSVSTLTIQRTQQEDSAVYLCASSRKRTGSETQYFGPGTRLLVL.

The chain combines TRBV5-4 with TRBJ1-3, with D perhaps matching TRBD1 (5 bases). The CDR3 is made up of 14 amino acids. The germline CDR1 and CDR2 sequences are SGHNT and YYREEE (reference sequence). Trimming took 4 bases from V and 4 from J, leaving 12 bases between them. The CDR3: CASSPGSRGNTIYF. CDR3 coding DNA: TGTGCCAGCAGCCCAGGGTCCAGGGGAAACACCATATATTTT. The entire variable domain, with the rest obtained from reference TRBV5-4 and TRBJ1-3, is as follows: ETGVTQSPTHLIKTRGQQVTLRCSSQSGHNTVSWYQQALGQGPQFIFQYYREEENGRGNFPPRFSGLQFPNYSSELNVNALELDDSALYLCASSPGSRGNTIYFGEGSWLTVV.

V gene TRBV5-4 combines with J gene TRBJ1-1; maybe TRBD1 (5 bases). The CDR3 extends over 15 amino acids. Trimming left V 4 bases short and J 0 bases short, with 13 bases between. From germline, CDR1 is SGHNT and CDR2 YYREEE (reference sequence). The CDR3 region is CASSLITGMNTEAFF. The CDR3, as DNA: TGTGCCAGCAGCCTTATCACAGGCATGAACACTGAAGCTTTCTTT.

The CDR3 region is CASSVGVLAGFNEQFF. The DNA of the CDR3 is TGTGCCAGCAGCGTAGGGGTACTAGCTGGGTTTAATGAGCAGTTCTTC. The genes are TRBV9 and TRBJ2-1; TRBD2 might be the D (6 bases). Trimming removed 0 bases from V and 7 bases from J, with 17 bases in between. The CDR3 sequence is 16 residues long. Germline CDR1 SGDLS, CDR2 YYNGEE.

The rearrangement joins TRBV2 to TRBJ2-3; 8 nucleotides match TRBD2. The CDR3 contains 14 residues. V trimming: 6 bases; J trimming: 3 bases; junction bases outside the gene matches: 5. Germline V gives CDR1 SNHLY, CDR2 FYNNEI. As DNA, the CDR3 is TGTGCCAGCAGGCGGGGGGCCGGGACAGATACGCAGTATTTT. Protein product: CASRRGAGTDTQYF.

This chain joins TRBV27 and TRBJ2-7; a weak D match, TRBD1 (5 bases). The CDR3 contains 14 residues. V dropped 3 bases and J dropped 5 bases, with 14 bases sitting between them. Germline assignment: CDR1 MNHEY and CDR2 SMNVEV (reference sequence). The CDR3 here is CASSFNQGAHEQYF. CDR3 coding DNA: TGTGCCAGCAGTTTTAACCAGGGCGCCCACGAGCAGTACTTC.

This chain links TRBV5-1 with TRBJ2-7; TRBD1 might be the D (5 bases). The CDR3 covers 14 residues. Trimming cost V 1 base and J 5 bases, with 13 bases left between them. The V gene's germline CDR1 is SGHRS and CDR2 YFSETQ. The CDR3 sequence: CASSLTPGMNEQYF. DNA for the CDR3: TGCGCCAGCAGCTTGACCCCAGGGATGAACGAGCAGTACTTC.

This sequence joins TRBV2 and TRBJ1-2, with 9 bases fitting TRBD1. Germline CDR1 SNHLY, CDR2 FYNNEI. The CDR3 is 15 residues long. V dropped 7 bases and J dropped 2; count of bases not matched to a gene: 8. CDR3 bases: TGTGCCAGCACGGGGACAGGGAACGCAAACTATGGCTACACCTTC. It is translated as CASTGTGNANYGYTF.

This sequence joins TRBV5-3 and TRBJ1-1; D is unclear. TRBV5-3 is noted as an ORF with a role that remains uncertain. Trimming took 0 bases from V and 0 from J, leaving 3 bases between them. This CDR3 contains 13 residues. Here the CDR3 reads CARSLVMNTEAFF. The CDR3 coding sequence is TGTGCCAGAAGCTTGGTCATGAACACTGAAGCTTTCTTT.

V is TRBV7-3 and J is TRBJ1-3; 8 positions match TRBD1. CDR3 length: 15 amino acids. The J segment lost 6 bases and the V segment lost 6 bases, leaving 10 bases of the junction unmatched. Germline CDR1 is SGHTA and CDR2 is FQGTGA. The CDR3 DNA reads as TGTGCCAGCAGAAAAACGGGACAGGAAGTAAACACCATATATTTT. Translated, it gives CASRKTGQEVNTIYF.

A single count supports this clone. The V and J genes are TRBV23-1 and TRBJ1-2; 11 bases map to TRBD1. TRBV23-1 is recorded as an ORF, its role being uncertain. V gave up 3 bases and J gave up 7 bases; unmatched junction bases: 13. CDR3 length: 17 residues. The DNA for the CDR3 is TGCGCCAGCAGTCACCCGGACAGGGGGCAAATTCTATCTGGCTACACCTTC. Translated: CASSHPDRGQILSGYTF.

V and J are TRBV25-1 and TRBJ1-2; tentatively, D is TRBD1 (5 bases). This CDR3 spans 14 amino acids. Germline assignment: CDR1 MGHDK and CDR2 SYGVNS. V lost 6 bases, J lost 6 bases, and 17 bases lay in between. CDR3 sequence (DNA): TGTGCCAGCAGCCACTCACGGGGGACCCATGGCTACACCTTC. This translates into CASSHSRGTHGYTF.

The chain is built from TRBV18 and TRBJ2-5, with D perhaps TRBD1 (5 bases). Trimming removed 3 bases at V and 5 bases at J, with 10 bases between. Per germline, CDR1 KGHSH and CDR2 LQKENI. This CDR3 contains 13 residues. The CDR3 nucleotides are TGTGCCAGCTCACCCGACAGCAGGGAGACCCAGTACTTC. It translates to CASSPDSRETQYF.

This chain connects TRBV2 to TRBJ1-2; TRBD1 might be the D (5 bases). Germline V gene sequence: CDR1 SNHLY, CDR2 FYNNEI. V dropped 3 bases and J dropped 4 bases, with 9 bases sitting between them. The CDR3 runs 13 residues. The CDR3 sequence is CASSDDRIYGYTF. In nucleotides, the CDR3 is TGTGCCAGCAGTGACGACAGAATCTATGGCTACACCTTC.

This chain connects TRBV18 to TRBJ2-7, with 16 positions matching TRBD2. The germline gives CDR1 KGHSH, CDR2 LQKENI. With V trimmed by 4 bases and J by 1 base, 4 bases remained unmatched. The CDR3 contains 17 residues. CDR3: CASSQGTSGGASYEQYF. CDR3 sequence (DNA): TGTGCCAGCTCACAAGGGACTAGCGGGGGGGCTTCCTACGAGCAGTACTTC.

The J gene is TRBJ1-5, the V gene TRBV2, with 8 bases matching TRBD1. J lost 6 bases, V lost 7 bases, and 8 bases had no gene match. Germline lookup yields CDR1 SNHLY and CDR2 FYNNEI. This CDR3 has 14 amino acids. The CDR3 spells CASTDRGYSQPQHF. The CDR3 nucleotides read TGTGCCAGCACCGACAGGGGTTATAGTCAGCCCCAGCATTTT.

The chain employs TRBV7-9 and TRBJ2-1, with 10 bases lining up with TRBD2. The CDR3 covers 14 residues. Germline V gives CDR1 SEHNR, CDR2 FQNEAQ (reference sequence). J lost 4 bases, V lost 5 bases, and 2 bases had no gene match. CDR3 nucleotide sequence: TGTGCCAGCAGCCTTAGCGGGAGGTACAATGAGCAGTTCTTC. Translated: CASSLSGRYNEQFF.

This clone appeared a single time. The V and J genes are TRBV11-2 and TRBJ2-4; 12 bases agree with TRBD1. CDR1 is SGHAT and CDR2 is FQNNGV in the germline V gene. This CDR3 is built from 17 residues. The ends lost 4 bases at V and 2 bases at J; junction bases unmatched: 6. DNA of the CDR3: TGTGCCAGCAGCTCCAGGGGACAGGGGGCGTCCAAAAACATTCAGTACTTC. It translates to CASSSRGQGASKNIQYF.

The chain recombines TRBV7-9 with TRBJ1-1; tentatively, D is TRBD1 (5 bases). Per germline, CDR1 SEHNR and CDR2 FQNEAQ (reference sequence). V was pared by 2 bases and J by 4 bases, with 8 bases between. The CDR3 length is 13 residues. The CDR3 sequence is CASSLTGPTEAFF. The CDR3 DNA reads as TGTGCCAGCAGCTTAACAGGTCCCACTGAAGCTTTCTTT.

The chain employs TRBV4-2 and TRBJ2-5, with D perhaps matching TRBD2 (6 bases). The CDR3 runs to 13 residues. V lost 1 base, J lost 4 bases, and 7 bases lay in between. The germline V gene encodes CDR1 LGHNA and CDR2 YNFKEQ. CDR3 loop: CASSQGGGETQYF. CDR3 nucleotide sequence: TGTGCCAGCAGCCAAGGGGGAGGAGAGACCCAGTACTTC.

This chain uses TRBV5-5 with TRBJ2-2; 14 nucleotides agree with TRBD2. Unmatched junction bases numbered 7, after V lost 4 bases and J lost 5 bases. The CDR3 spans 17 residues. In germline, CDR1 is SGHKS, CDR2 YYEKEE (reference sequence). The CDR3: CASSRGLAGVKTGELFF. DNA of the CDR3: TGTGCCAGCAGCCGGGGACTAGCGGGAGTAAAGACCGGGGAGCTGTTTTTT.

This clone has a single count. The chain recombines TRBV6-1 with TRBJ2-7; 15 bases line up with TRBD2. This CDR3 contains 19 residues. The germline V gene has CDR1 MNHNS and CDR2 SASEGT. The trim removed 2 bases at V and 2 bases at J, leaving 10 bases unmatched. In DNA form, the CDR3 reads TGTGCCAGCAGTGAACCGGGACTAGCGGGGGGAAACAGGCCCTACGAGCAGTACTTC. This sequence encodes CASSEPGLAGGNRPYEQYF.

The rearrangement uses TRBV6-1 and TRBJ1-2; 9 positions match TRBD1. Germline CDR1 reads MNHNS; CDR2 reads SASEGT. CDR3 length: 15 residues. The V segment lost 5 bases and the J segment 0 bases; nucleotides outside the gene matches: 4. The CDR3 DNA reads TGTGCCAGCAGTTCTACAGGGGGCTCTAACTATGGCTACACCTTC. Translation gives CASSSTGGSNYGYTF.

The genes are TRBV5-1 and TRBJ2-5; D not resolved. Trimming pared 6 bases from V and 1 base from J, leaving 4 bases between. Germline CDR1 SGHRS, CDR2 YFSETQ. The CDR3 is made up of 11 amino acids. The CDR3 is CASTRQETQYF. The CDR3 nucleotides read TGCGCCAGCACCCGCCAAGAGACCCAGTACTTC.

This sequence joins TRBV28 and TRBJ1-1; TRBD1 aligns across 7 bases. J was trimmed by 2 bases and V by 7 bases; bases with no gene match: 4. Germline V gives CDR1 MDHEN, CDR2 SYDVKM. CDR3 size: 13 residues. CDR3 DNA sequence: TGTGCCAGCACTAGGACAGGTAACACTGAAGCTTTCTTT. It is translated as CASTRTGNTEAFF.

DNA for the CDR3: TGTGCCAGAACGGGGGGACTAGCGGGGCCTAGGGAAGAGACCCAGTACTTC. Protein sequence: CARTGGLAGPREETQYF. V is TRBV2 and J is TRBJ2-5; 13 bases line up with TRBD2. CDR3 length equals 17 residues. V was clipped by 9 bases and J by 3 bases; unmatched bases: 13. Germline V gives CDR1 SNHLY, CDR2 FYNNEI.

This clone was counted once. The V call is TRBV13, the J call TRBJ2-3; 9 nucleotides match TRBD1. After removal of 3 bases from V and 5 bases from J, the junction contained 9 bases not matched to a gene. The CDR3 runs 16 residues. Looked up from germline, CDR1 is PRHDT and CDR2 is FYEKMQ (reference sequence). The CDR3 region is CASSFFRTGVLDTQYF. The CDR3 nucleotides read TGTGCCAGCAGCTTTTTTAGGACAGGGGTTTTAGATACGCAGTATTTT.

This rearrangement joins TRBV5-1 to TRBJ2-3; D might be TRBD1 (7 bases). Germline loops: CDR1 SGHRS, CDR2 YFSETQ. V was clipped by 4 bases and J by 8 bases, with 11 bases between them. The CDR3 has 12 residues. In DNA form, the CDR3 reads TGCGCCAGCAGCACGCAGGGGGGTACGCAGTATTTT. Amino acids: CASSTQGGTQYF.

This CDR3 is CASSVGAGGLLNEQFF. The DNA for the CDR3 is TGTGCCAGCAGCGTCGGAGCGGGGGGGCTTCTGAATGAGCAGTTCTTC. The V call is TRBV9, the J call TRBJ2-1, with TRBD2 identical over 10 bases. The CDR3 runs 16 residues. The junction had 9 bases not matched to a gene; V was cut back by 2 bases and J by 7 bases. Per the germline V gene, CDR1 is SGDLS and CDR2 is YYNGEE. The complete variable domain, with remaining parts taken from reference TRBV9 and TRBJ2-1, reads DSGVTQTPKHLITATGQRVTLRCSPRSGDLSVYWYQQSLDQGLQFLIQYYNGEERAKGNILERFSAQQFPDLHSELNLSSLELGDSALYFCASSVGAGGLLNEQFFGPGTRLTVL.